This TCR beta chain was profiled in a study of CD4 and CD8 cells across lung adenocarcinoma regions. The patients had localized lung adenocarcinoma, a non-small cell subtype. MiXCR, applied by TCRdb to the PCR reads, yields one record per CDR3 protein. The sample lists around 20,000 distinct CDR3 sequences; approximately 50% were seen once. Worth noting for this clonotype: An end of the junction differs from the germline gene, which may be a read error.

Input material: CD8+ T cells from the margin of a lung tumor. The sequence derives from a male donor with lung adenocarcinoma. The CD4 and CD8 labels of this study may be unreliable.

CDR3 in amino acids: CASTGRATGANVLSF. The DNA of the CDR3 is TGTGCCAGCACCGGGCGGGCGACAGGGGCCAACGTGCTGTCCTTC. The J gene is TRBJ2-3, the V gene TRBV6-1; TRBD1 matches 8 bases. The CDR3 is 15 amino acids. Germline-derived CDR1 and CDR2 are MNHNS and SASEGT.